This T cell receptor (beta chain) was sequenced in a study of T cell responses to AZD1222 COVID-19 vaccine. Produced via immunoSEQ multiplex PCR; TCRdb's table is partial and in-frame only. This table holds about 180,000 clones, 85% to 90% found once. Sequencing used peripheral blood, obtained on day 0 of AZD1222 vaccination. The TCR originated in an adult in good health.

The CDR3 DNA reads as TGTGCCAGCAGCTTAGATCTCGCAGGCGGGCAAGCAGATACGCAGTATTTT. It encodes CASSLDLAGGQADTQYF. The gene calls are TRBV7-9 and TRBJ2-3, with a weak D call TRBD2 (5 bases). The germline V gene encodes CDR1 SEHNR and CDR2 FQNEAQ (reference sequence). The germline V and J ends were trimmed by 1 base and 4 bases, with 18 bases remaining between them. The CDR3 has 17 residues.